A single sample is the source of the 14 T cell receptor beta chains below, sequenced in a study of cytomegalovirus exposure and HLA in healthy donors. Primers: 60 Vbeta forward and 13 Jbeta reverse. Measured with immunoSEQ multiplex PCR; TCRdb has only the in-frame clones, and not every one. Of tens of thousands of clones listed, approximately 81% are singletons. Input material: PBMCs. The receptors shown here come from a woman aged 25-40 years in good health and CMV-seronegative.

The V call is TRBV28, the J call TRBJ2-1, with a weak D call TRBD2 (6 bases). The CDR3 length is 13 residues. In germline, CDR1 is MDHEN, CDR2 SYDVKM. Trimming pared 7 bases from V and 2 bases from J, leaving 9 bases between. The CDR3 DNA is TGTGCCAGCATCGGGGGACCCTACAATGAGCAGTTCTTC. It specifies CASIGGPYNEQFF.

This chain connects TRBV5-1 to TRBJ2-6; TRBD1 aligns across 9 bases. The germline CDR1 and CDR2 sequences are SGHRS and YFSETQ. Unmatched junction bases numbered 6, after V lost 4 bases and J lost 1 base. This CDR3 spans 17 amino acids. The CDR3 loop is CASSSGTGPSGANVLTF. The CDR3 region has the DNA TGCGCCAGCAGCAGTGGGACAGGGCCTTCTGGGGCCAACGTCCTGACTTTC.

V and J are TRBV27 and TRBJ1-1; 7 bases agree with TRBD1. The CDR3 contains 15 residues. Germline-derived CDR1 and CDR2 are MNHEY and SMNVEV (reference sequence). J lost 5 bases, V lost 3 bases, and 9 bases had no gene match. The CDR3 DNA sequence: TGTGCCAGCAGTTTCTCGTGGGACAGAGGAACTGAAGCTTTCTTT. Translating it yields CASSFSWDRGTEAFF.

The V and J genes are TRBV28 and TRBJ1-3, with a tentative D call TRBD1 (6 bases). Trimming took 6 bases from V and 0 from J, leaving 15 bases between them. Germline V CDR1 and CDR2: MDHEN, SYDVKM. The length of the CDR3 is 16 residues. The CDR3 DNA is TGTGCCAGCAGGACACGCCGGGACATCTCTGGAAACACCATATATTTT. Residues: CASRTRRDISGNTIYF.

The count of this clone is one. The chain joins TRBV2 to TRBJ1-5; the match to TRBD1 covers 9 bases. From germline, CDR1 is SNHLY and CDR2 FYNNEI. The V gene end was trimmed by 6 bases and the J gene end by 6 bases; junction bases not matched to a gene: 6. This CDR3 is built from 14 residues. The CDR3 region is CASRGTGLTQPQHF. The DNA of the CDR3 is TGTGCCAGCAGGGGGACAGGGCTGACTCAGCCCCAGCATTTT.

The genes are TRBV6-4 and TRBJ1-2, with 7 bases that match TRBD1. Germline lookup yields CDR1 MRHNA and CDR2 SNTAGT. This CDR3 comprises 15 residues. J gave up 7 bases and V 2 bases, and 10 bases lay outside the gene matches. The DNA of the CDR3 is TGTGCCAGCAGTGACACTGGACAGGCCTTGGGTGGCTACACCTTC. Its protein is CASSDTGQALGGYTF.

This clone appeared a single time. V usage is TRBV19 and J usage is TRBJ2-7; D is unresolved. This CDR3 has 13 amino acids. Deletions cut 3 bases from V and 1 base from J, with 7 bases between. The germline gives CDR1 LNHDA, CDR2 SQIVND (reference sequence). The CDR3 loop reads CASSITNSYEQYF. The CDR3 region has the DNA TGTGCCAGTAGTATCACAAATTCCTACGAGCAGTACTTC.

CDR3 amino acids: CASKGTTYSNQPQHF. Here the CDR3 DNA reads TGTGCCAGTAAAGGGACAACGTATAGCAATCAGCCCCAGCATTTT. This chain links TRBV19 with TRBJ1-5, with D possibly TRBD1 on 6 matching bases. The CDR3 runs to 15 residues. V dropped 7 bases and J dropped 0 bases, with 13 bases sitting between them. CDR1 and CDR2 from the germline V gene are LNHDA and SQIVND (reference sequence).

This chain joins TRBV4-2 and TRBJ1-4; 7 bases map to TRBD1. The CDR3 is made up of 16 amino acids. Germline V lookup: CDR1 LGHNA, CDR2 YNFKEQ. Losses at the gene ends were 2 bases for V and 4 bases for J; bases not matched to a gene: 7. The CDR3 DNA sequence: TGTGCCAGCAGCCAACAAAAACAGGGGCTTAATGAAAAACTGTTTTTT. It yields the protein CASSQQKQGLNEKLFF.

J is TRBJ2-2 and V is TRBV19; TRBD2 aligns across 12 bases. The CDR3 spans 17 residues. Germline V gene data show CDR1 as LNHDA and CDR2 as SQIVND (reference sequence). The V gene end was trimmed by 7 bases and the J gene end by 7 bases; junction bases not matched to a gene: 13. The CDR3 DNA is TGTGCCAGTACCCAGAAACCTAGCGGGGGGGCCATCGGGGAGCTGTTTTTT. Translation gives CASTQKPSGGAIGELFF.

J is TRBJ1-5 and V is TRBV2; 10 nucleotides match TRBD1. Trimming removed 5 bases from V and 7 bases from J; junction bases left unmatched: 8. Per germline, CDR1 SNHLY and CDR2 FYNNEI. This CDR3 spans 15 amino acids. This CDR3 is CASSLTGGAYQPQHF. Written as DNA, the CDR3 is TGTGCCAGCAGTTTGACAGGGGGCGCCTACCAGCCCCAGCATTTT.

The CDR3 DNA sequence: TGTGCCAGCAGCTTAACTTCTCGGCACCAAACAGGGTTCGCAGATACGCAGTATTTT. Protein: CASSLTSRHQTGFADTQYF. The rearrangement joins TRBV7-9 to TRBJ2-3, with D possibly matching TRBD1 (6 bases). Germline V CDR1 and CDR2: SEHNR, FQNEAQ (reference sequence). With 2 bases removed from V and 4 bases from J, the gap between germline ends came to 25 bases. The CDR3 runs to 19 residues.

This clone was recorded only once. This chain links TRBV4-1 with TRBJ1-5, with 8 bases fitting TRBD1. Germline loops: CDR1 MGHRA, CDR2 YSYEKL. The CDR3 covers 14 residues. With V trimmed by 3 bases and J by 7 bases, 5 bases remained unmatched. This CDR3 reads CASSQDRVWQPQHF. CDR3 nucleotide sequence: TGCGCCAGCAGCCAGGACAGGGTGTGGCAGCCCCAGCATTTT.

V is TRBV7-6 and J is TRBJ1-5; the D gene is possibly TRBD1 (6 bases). V lost 3 bases, J lost 11 bases, and 17 bases lay in between. The length of the CDR3 is 14 residues. Per germline, CDR1 SGHVS and CDR2 FNYEAQ. CDR3 bases: TGTGCCAGCAGCTTGGGTGCAGGGGCAGAAGCCCAGCATTTT. It specifies CASSLGAGAEAQHF. The full variable domain, completed using reference TRBV7-6 and TRBJ1-5, is GAGVSQSPRYKVTKRGQDVALRCDPISGHVSLYWYRQALGQGPEFLTYFNYEAQQDKSGLPNDRFSAERPEGSISTLTIQRTEQRDSAMYRCASSLGAGAEAQHFGDGTRLSIL.